Following are 10 T cell receptor beta chains from one sample sequenced in a study of cytomegalovirus exposure and HLA in healthy donors. Primers included in the PCR were 60 Vbeta and 13 Jbeta primers. The assay was immunoSEQ multiplex PCR, and TCRdb's table has in-frame clones only and misses some. The repertoire holds 65,000 to 85,000 clones, with about nine tenths as singletons. The sequenced sample consisted of PBMCs. The receptors were gathered from a woman in her thirties in good health and CMV-seronegative.

V usage is TRBV19 and J usage is TRBJ2-7; D gene uncertain. V lost 0 bases and J 4 bases, leaving 7 bases between the germline ends. The V gene's germline CDR1 is LNHDA and CDR2 SQIVND (reference sequence). This CDR3 contains 13 residues. CDR3 in DNA: TGTGCCAGTAGTATAGACAGAAATTACGAGCAGTACTTC. As protein: CASSIDRNYEQYF.

This chain joins TRBV7-6 and TRBJ1-1, with D maybe TRBD1 (5 bases). The V end lost 1 base, the J end lost 5 bases, and 14 bases lay between the germline ends. The CDR3 spans 15 residues. The germline V gene has CDR1 SGHVS and CDR2 FNYEAQ. The CDR3 DNA reads TGTGCCAGCAGCTTAGGAACTCAGGGAAGTACTGAAGCTTTCTTT. Residues: CASSLGTQGSTEAFF.

The CDR3, as DNA: TGCGCCAGCAGCACTGGGACACCCTCAATCTACGAGCAGTACTTC. Translation: CASSTGTPSIYEQYF. The chain couples TRBV5-1 to TRBJ2-5, with TRBD1 as a possible D gene (6 bases). The DNA matches TRBJ2-7 better at its end, which makes the J call doubtful. CDR1 is SGHRS and CDR2 is YFSETQ in the germline V gene. CDR3 size: 15 residues.

The chain combines TRBV19 with TRBJ2-7; the match to TRBD2 covers 11 bases. The junction had 6 bases not matched to a gene; V was cut back by 5 bases and J by 0 bases. The CDR3 contains 16 residues. Per the germline V gene, CDR1 is LNHDA and CDR2 is SQIVND (reference sequence). CDR3 protein: CASSPAGTSGSYEQYF. CDR3 DNA sequence: TGTGCCAGTAGTCCGGCCGGGACTAGCGGCTCCTACGAGCAGTACTTC.

J is TRBJ2-2 and V is TRBV6-4; 9 bases are a match to TRBD2. CDR3 length: 17 amino acids. V was clipped by 1 base and J by 7 bases; unmatched bases: 10. Germline V gives CDR1 MRHNA, CDR2 SNTAGT. The CDR3 coding sequence is TGTGCCAGCAGTGACTGGACTAGCGACGCTCGGGGCGGGGAGCTGTTTTTT. Amino acid sequence: CASSDWTSDARGGELFF.

This clone was seen just once. This chain connects TRBV19 to TRBJ1-1; maybe TRBD1 (5 bases). The germline V and J ends were trimmed by 6 bases and 2 bases, with 22 bases remaining between them. The CDR3 loop spans 17 amino acids. Germline-derived CDR1 and CDR2 are LNHDA and SQIVND (reference sequence). The CDR3 spells CASSSNTILGDNTEAFF. Here the CDR3 DNA reads TGTGCCAGTAGCAGCAATACAATTCTAGGGGATAACACTGAAGCTTTCTTT.

This clone was detected only a few times. CDR3 sequence: CASSLALRNELTIYF. CDR3 nucleotides: TGTGCCAGCAGCTTAGCGCTAAGAAATGAGTTAACCATATATTTT. The V and J genes are TRBV7-9 and TRBJ1-3; D is undetermined. CDR1 is SEHNR and CDR2 is FQNEAQ in the germline V gene (reference sequence). The CDR3 loop spans 15 amino acids. Trimming pared 0 bases from V and 10 bases from J, leaving 16 bases between.

This sequence joins TRBV9 and TRBJ2-5; possible D gene TRBD2, 6 bases. The germline gives CDR1 SGDLS, CDR2 YYNGEE. The CDR3 sequence is 13 residues long. V lost 3 bases and J 11 bases, leaving 17 bases between the germline ends. The CDR3 sequence is CASSETSLGEQYF. CDR3 nucleotides: TGTGCCAGCAGCGAAACTAGCCTGGGGGAGCAGTACTTC. Complete variable domain (other parts from reference TRBV9 and TRBJ2-5): DSGVTQTPKHLITATGQRVTLRCSPRSGDLSVYWYQQSLDQGLQFLIQYYNGEERAKGNILERFSAQQFPDLHSELNLSSLELGDSALYFCASSETSLGEQYFGPGTRLLVL.

This clone has just one count. The chain has TRBV27 and TRBJ1-2; 10 bases fit TRBD1. This CDR3 is 17 amino acids long. Per the germline V gene, CDR1 is MNHEY and CDR2 is SMNVEV (reference sequence). Trimming at V came to 5 bases and at J to 6 bases, leaving 15 bases not matched to a gene. CDR3 loop: CASSTLRDRGDLHGYTF. CDR3 nucleotides: TGTGCCAGCAGTACACTCCGGGACAGGGGCGATTTACATGGCTACACCTTC.

The chain combines TRBV28 with TRBJ1-2, with a weak D call TRBD1 (6 bases). The CDR3 has 13 residues. The V end was cut by 3 bases, the J end by 5 bases, with 10 bases between. CDR1 is MDHEN and CDR2 is SYDVKM in the germline V gene. The CDR3 nucleotides read TGTGCCAGCAGTTTCGGGGGGCGGTATGGCTACACCTTC. Its translation: CASSFGGRYGYTF.